Sequencing of this T cell receptor beta chain was carried out in a study of blood T cell repertoires in COVID-19. V was pared by 4 bases and J by 2 bases, with 20 bases of the junction left unmatched. Per germline, CDR1 LGHDT and CDR2 YNNKEL (reference sequence). This CDR3 is 21 amino acids long. The protocol was immunoSEQ multiplex PCR, while the TCRdb copy is restricted to in-frame clones and leaves out a portion. The sample yields under 200,000 clones, 88% seen once. Sequencing was done on a sample of peripheral blood. The TCR sequence derives from a middle-aged man with active or convalescent COVID-19. V and J are TRBV3-1 (or the pseudogene TRBV3-2) and TRBJ2-1, with 10 bases lining up with TRBD2. For the CDR3, the DNA is TGTGCCAGCAGCCGACTGCTACAGAACCAAGCGGGAGGGCCCCCCTACAATGAGCAGTTCTTC. Translation: CASSRLLQNQAGGPPYNEQFF.